Here is one T cell receptor (beta chain) with its context. The entry originates in a study of T-cell memory formation after mild COVID-19. In TCRdb, the 5' RACE reads were re-called with MiXCR into one record per CDR3 protein. The sample yields a few hundred thousand distinct CDR3 sequences, about a sixth seen once. The ends were cut back, 5 bases at V and 1 base at J, with 13 bases in the middle. This CDR3 has 14 residues. From germline, CDR1 is DFQATT and CDR2 SNEGSKA (reference sequence). The chain joins TRBV20-1 to TRBJ2-3; TRBD2 might be the D (6 bases). The source of this sequence is a man younger than 30 who had mild COVID-19 (a few samples of this study predate the infection). Cell type and time point are not known. Sequenced: PBMCs or a T cell subset sorted from them (not recorded which). CDR3 bases: TGCAGTGCTTGCGGGGATATCGGCACAGATACGCAGTATTTT. This gives the protein CSACGDIGTDTQYF.